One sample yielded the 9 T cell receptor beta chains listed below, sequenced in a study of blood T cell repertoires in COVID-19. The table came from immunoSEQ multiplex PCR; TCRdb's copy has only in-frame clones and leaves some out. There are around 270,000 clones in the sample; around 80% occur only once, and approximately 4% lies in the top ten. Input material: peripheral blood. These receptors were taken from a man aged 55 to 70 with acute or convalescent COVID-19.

DNA of the CDR3: TGTGCCAGCAGCGTAGAGGGGACAGGGGGCTTCGAGACCCAGTACTTC. Protein: CASSVEGTGGFETQYF. The V and J genes are TRBV9 and TRBJ2-5; TRBD1 agrees at 12 bases. J gave up 5 bases and V 0 bases, and 5 bases lay outside the gene matches. The CDR3 is 16 amino acids. The germline V gene has CDR1 SGDLS and CDR2 YYNGEE.

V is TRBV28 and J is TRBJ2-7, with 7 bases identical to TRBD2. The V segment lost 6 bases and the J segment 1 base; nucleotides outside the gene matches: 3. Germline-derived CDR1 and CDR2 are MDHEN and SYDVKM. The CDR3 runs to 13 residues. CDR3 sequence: CASRSGGSYEQYF. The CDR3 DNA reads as TGTGCCAGCAGGTCCGGGGGGTCCTACGAGCAGTACTTC.

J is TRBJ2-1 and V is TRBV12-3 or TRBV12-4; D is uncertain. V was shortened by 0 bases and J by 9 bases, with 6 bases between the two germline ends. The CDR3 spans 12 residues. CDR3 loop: CASSLAVAEQFF. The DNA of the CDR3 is TGTGCCAGCAGTTTAGCGGTGGCTGAGCAGTTCTTC.

CDR3 sequence reads: CASSPHRGTQYF. In DNA, the CDR3 is TGTGCCAGCAGTCCCCACAGGGGAACCCAGTACTTC. V gene TRBV12-3 or TRBV12-4 combines with J gene TRBJ2-5, with 7 bases that match TRBD1. Trimming cost V 5 bases and J 8 bases; bases outside gene matches: 5. The CDR3 covers 12 residues.

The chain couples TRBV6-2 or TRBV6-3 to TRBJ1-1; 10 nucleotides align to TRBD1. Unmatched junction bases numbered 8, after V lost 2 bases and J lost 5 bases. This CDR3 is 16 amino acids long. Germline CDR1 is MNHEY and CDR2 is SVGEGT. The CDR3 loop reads CASSYDRGHLNTEAFF. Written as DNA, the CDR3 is TGTGCCAGCAGTTACGACAGGGGGCATCTCAATACTGAAGCTTTCTTT.

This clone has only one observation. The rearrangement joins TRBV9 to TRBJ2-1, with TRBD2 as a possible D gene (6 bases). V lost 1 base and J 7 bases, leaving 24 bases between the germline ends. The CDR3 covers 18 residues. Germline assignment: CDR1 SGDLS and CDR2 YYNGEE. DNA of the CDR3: TGTGCCAGCAGCGTAAAGGGCTGGGGGGAGACAAAACGTAATGAGCAGTTCTTC. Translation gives CASSVKGWGETKRNEQFF.

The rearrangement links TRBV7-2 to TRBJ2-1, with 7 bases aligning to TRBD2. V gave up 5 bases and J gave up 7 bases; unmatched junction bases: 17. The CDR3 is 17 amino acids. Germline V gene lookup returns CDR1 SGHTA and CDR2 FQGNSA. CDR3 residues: CASSPRSGGSIRNEQFF. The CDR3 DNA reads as TGTGCCAGCAGCCCACGCTCTGGCGGGAGCATACGGAATGAGCAGTTCTTC. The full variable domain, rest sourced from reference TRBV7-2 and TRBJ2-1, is GAGVSQSPSNKVTEKGKDVELRCDPISGHTALYWYRQSLGQGLEFLIYFQGNSAPDKSGLPSDRFSAERTGGSVSTLTIQRTQQEDSAVYLCASSPRSGGSIRNEQFFGPGTRLTVL.

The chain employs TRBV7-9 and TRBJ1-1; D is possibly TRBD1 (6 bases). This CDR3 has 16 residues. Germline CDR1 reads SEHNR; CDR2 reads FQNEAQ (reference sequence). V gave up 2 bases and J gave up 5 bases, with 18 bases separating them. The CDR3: CASSLLVYRGQTEAFF. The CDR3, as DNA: TGTGCCAGCAGCTTACTAGTTTACCGGGGACAAACTGAAGCTTTCTTT.

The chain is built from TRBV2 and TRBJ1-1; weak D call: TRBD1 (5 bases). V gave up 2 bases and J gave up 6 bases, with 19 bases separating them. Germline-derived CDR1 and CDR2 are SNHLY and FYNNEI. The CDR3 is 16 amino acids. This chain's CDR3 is CASSERRRLEGAEAFF. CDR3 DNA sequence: TGTGCCAGCAGTGAACGTAGAAGGTTGGAAGGGGCTGAAGCTTTCTTT.